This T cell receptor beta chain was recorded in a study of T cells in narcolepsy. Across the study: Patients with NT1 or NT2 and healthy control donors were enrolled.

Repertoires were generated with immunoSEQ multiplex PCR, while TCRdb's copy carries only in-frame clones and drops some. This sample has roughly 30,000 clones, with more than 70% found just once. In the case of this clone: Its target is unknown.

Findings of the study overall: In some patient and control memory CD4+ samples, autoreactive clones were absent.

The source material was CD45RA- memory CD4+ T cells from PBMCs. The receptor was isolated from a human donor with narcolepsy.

CDR3 DNA: TGTGCCAGCAGCCACATCTTTTCTGGAAACACCATATATTTT. Translating it yields CASSHIFSGNTIYF. The chain employs TRBV2 and TRBJ1-3; unclear D gene. Per the germline V gene, CDR1 is SNHLY and CDR2 is FYNNEI. The CDR3 contains 14 residues. The germline V and J ends were trimmed by 6 bases and 1 base, with 10 bases remaining between them.